The 31 T cell receptor beta chains reported below all come from one sample, sequenced in a study of cytomegalovirus exposure and HLA in healthy donors. The PCR employed 60 Vbeta primers together with 13 Jbeta primers. The data were produced by immunoSEQ multiplex PCR, yet TCRdb's version contains in-frame clones alone and is incomplete. The repertoire holds 150,000 to 250,000 clones, with 79% as singletons. Sequencing input: PBMCs. The receptors were sampled from a woman in her twenties or thirties in good health and CMV-seropositive.

For this clone: The DNA is omitted, as the CDR3 cannot be located on it reliably, and the CDR3 follows TCRdb's listing. The chain has TRBV7-9 and TRBJ1-2; TRBD1, the table's D call, lacks a check against the DNA. Ends included, the CDR3 has 12 residues. The germline CDR1 and CDR2 sequences are SEHNR and FQNEAQ (reference sequence). The CDR3 loop reads CASSFGQGALVF.

This clone came up a few times. V usage is TRBV5-1 and J usage is TRBJ2-7, with 9 bases that match TRBD1. Germline V gene sequence: CDR1 SGHRS, CDR2 YFSETQ. Germline trimming cut 4 bases from V and 6 bases from J; bases unmatched to any gene: 5. CDR3 length: 13 amino acids. Written as DNA, the CDR3 is TGCGCCAGCAGCGGGACAGGGTTGGGCGAGCAGTACTTC. This encodes CASSGTGLGEQYF. The variable domain in full, with the rest retrieved from reference TRBV5-1 and TRBJ2-7, is KAGVTQTPRYLIKTRGQQVTLSCSPISGHRSVSWYQQTPGQGLQFLFEYFSETQRNKGNFPGRFSGRQFSNSRSEMNVSTLELGDSALYLCASSGTGLGEQYFGPGTRLTVT.

V is TRBV5-1 and J is TRBJ2-3, with 8 bases that match TRBD2. In germline, CDR1 is SGHRS, CDR2 YFSETQ. The J segment lost 0 bases and the V segment lost 0 bases, leaving 0 bases of the junction unmatched. The CDR3 runs 15 residues. As DNA, the CDR3 is TGCGCCAGCAGCTTGGGCGGGAGGAGCACAGATACGCAGTATTTT. This encodes CASSLGGRSTDTQYF.

The sample holds one count of this clone. This sequence joins TRBV4-3 and TRBJ2-7; 7 bases agree with TRBD2. With 5 bases clipped from V and 2 bases from J, the junction kept 9 bases outside the gene matches. CDR1 LGHNA and CDR2 YSLEER come from the germline V gene. CDR3 length: 15 amino acids. In nucleotides, the CDR3 is TGCGCCAGCAGCTCAGGCCCCCGGGGGGCCTACGAGCAGTACTTC. Protein sequence: CASSSGPRGAYEQYF.

The chain has TRBV5-1 and TRBJ2-7; tentatively, D is TRBD1 (5 bases). This CDR3 is built from 14 residues. Trimming cost V 6 bases and J 1 base, with 14 bases left between them. From germline, CDR1 is SGHRS and CDR2 YFSETQ. CDR3 DNA: TGCGCCAGCACCCGAAGGCAGGGATCCTACGAGCAGTACTTC. This translates into CASTRRQGSYEQYF.

V usage is TRBV11-2 and J usage is TRBJ2-1; TRBD1 agrees at 7 bases. Trimming at V came to 0 bases and at J to 0 bases, leaving 8 bases not matched to a gene. This CDR3 comprises 18 residues. Germline-derived CDR1 and CDR2 are SGHAT and FQNNGV. CDR3: CASSLDHRGPSSYNEQFF. The DNA of the CDR3 is TGTGCCAGCAGCTTAGATCACAGGGGCCCAAGCTCCTACAATGAGCAGTTCTTC.

Here the CDR3 DNA reads TGCGCCAGCAGCTTGGCCCCGGGGGTGGGCTATGGCTACACCTTC. Protein product: CASSLAPGVGYGYTF. The gene calls are TRBV5-1 and TRBJ1-2; TRBD1 might be the D (5 bases). Germline V gene lookup returns CDR1 SGHRS and CDR2 YFSETQ. Trimming took 0 bases from V and 4 from J, leaving 13 bases between them. CDR3 length: 15 residues.

This clone was counted only a few times. The rearrangement uses TRBV4-3 and TRBJ1-2; D is perhaps TRBD1 (6 bases). Trimming removed 4 bases from V and 7 bases from J, with 19 bases in between. The length of the CDR3 is 15 residues. Germline lookup yields CDR1 LGHNA and CDR2 YSLEER. The CDR3 spells CASSRETGTMSGYTF. CDR3 DNA sequence: TGCGCCAGCAGCCGAGAAACCGGGACAATGAGTGGCTACACCTTC.

The rearrangement uses TRBV7-2 and TRBJ2-7, with a possible D match to TRBD1 (6 bases). The CDR3 is 14 residues long. Germline CDR1 reads SGHTA; CDR2 reads FQGNSA. V was trimmed by 5 bases and J by 2 bases, leaving 13 bases between them. The CDR3 region has the DNA TGTGCCAGCAGCAATCGCAGGGGCACCTACGAGCAGTACTTC. Translation: CASSNRRGTYEQYF.

This clone came up once. The rearrangement links TRBV14 to TRBJ2-1, with 12 bases fitting TRBD2. The CDR3 sequence is 14 residues long. Germline V lookup: CDR1 SGHDN, CDR2 FVKESK. V was pared by 5 bases and J by 9 bases, with 5 bases of the junction left unmatched. The DNA of the CDR3 is TGTGCCAGCAGCAATCTAGCGGGAGGGGGTGAGCAGTTCTTC. Translated: CASSNLAGGGEQFF.

This chain uses TRBV7-8 with TRBJ2-1, with TRBD2 identical over 8 bases. Germline V gives CDR1 SGHVS, CDR2 FQNEAQ. V shed 7 bases, J shed 1 base, and the junction held 12 bases outside the gene matches. This CDR3 spans 17 amino acids. As DNA, the CDR3 is TGTGCCAGCACCTCAAGGCGTACGGGGGGGTCCTACAATGAGCAGTTCTTC. It encodes CASTSRRTGGSYNEQFF.

This clone has only one observation. The same CDR3 is also encoded by other DNA sequences in this sample. CDR3 coding DNA: TGTGCCAGCAGTTACTCGCAGGGTACCTACGAGCAGTACTTC. This gives the protein CASSYSQGTYEQYF. J is TRBJ2-7 and V is TRBV6-5; the D gene is possibly TRBD1 (5 bases). In germline, CDR1 is MNHEY, CDR2 SVGAGI. V lost 0 bases and J lost 2, with 8 bases in between. This CDR3 has 14 residues.

J is TRBJ1-6 and V is TRBV9, with TRBD1 matching 7 bases. The V gene end was trimmed by 7 bases and the J gene end by 7 bases; junction bases not matched to a gene: 11. This CDR3 is 15 amino acids long. CDR1 is SGDLS and CDR2 is YYNGEE in the germline V gene. CDR3 amino acids: CASGQGGLQNSPLHF. CDR3 DNA: TGTGCCAGCGGACAAGGGGGCTTACAGAATTCACCCCTCCACTTT.

CDR3 DNA: TGTGCCTCCGCCGGGGGTCCGAGCGGTGACAATCAGCCCCAGCATTTT. The encoded protein is CASAGGPSGDNQPQHF. V usage is TRBV19 and J usage is TRBJ1-5; tentatively, D is TRBD1 (5 bases). The CDR3 is made up of 16 amino acids. V was clipped by 11 bases and J by 3 bases, with 23 bases between them. Germline V lookup: CDR1 LNHDA, CDR2 SQIVND (reference sequence).

CDR3 in DNA: TGTGCCAGCAGCTTAGTCCTCGGGGAGCTGTTTTTT. This gives the protein CASSLVLGELFF. The chain combines TRBV11-3 with TRBJ2-2; D is undetermined. V was trimmed by 1 base and J by 7 bases, leaving 4 bases between them. Germline-derived CDR1 and CDR2 are SGHNT and YENEEA. The CDR3 has 12 residues.

A note on this clone: Other nucleotide sequences in the sample specify the same CDR3. The chain uses TRBV5-4 and TRBJ1-2; no reliable D call. The CDR3 has 11 amino acids. Looked up from germline, CDR1 is SGHNT and CDR2 is YYREEE (reference sequence). The V and J ends lost 2 bases and 5 bases respectively, with 4 bases between them. In DNA form, the CDR3 reads TGTGCCAGCAGCTTCGGGTATGGCTACACCTTC. This translates into CASSFGYGYTF. Full variable domain (remainder filled in from reference TRBV5-4 and TRBJ1-2): ETGVTQSPTHLIKTRGQQVTLRCSSQSGHNTVSWYQQALGQGPQFIFQYYREEENGRGNFPPRFSGLQFPNYSSELNVNALELDDSALYLCASSFGYGYTFGSGTRLTVV.

This sequence joins TRBV7-9 and TRBJ1-2; 8 positions agree with TRBD1. J was trimmed by 8 bases and V by 4 bases; bases with no gene match: 9. This CDR3 is built from 14 residues. Germline V gene data show CDR1 as SEHNR and CDR2 as FQNEAQ (reference sequence). The CDR3 DNA reads as TGTGCCAGCAGCTACGGACAGGGAGGTTGGGGCTACACCTTC. Protein product: CASSYGQGGWGYTF. Looking up the rest from reference TRBV7-9 and TRBJ1-2 gives the full variable domain: DTGVSQNPRHKITKRGQNVTFRCDPISEHNRLYWYRQTLGQGPEFLTYFQNEAQLEKSRLLSDRFSAERPKGSFSTLEIQRTEQGDSAMYLCASSYGQGGWGYTFGSGTRLTVV.

This clone was seen a few times. This chain joins TRBV5-4 and TRBJ2-2, with 9 bases lining up with TRBD2. V was clipped by 3 bases and J by 4 bases; unmatched bases: 13. CDR3 length equals 18 residues. Per germline, CDR1 SGHNT and CDR2 YYREEE (reference sequence). CDR3 bases: TGTGCCAGCAGCTCGCCTAAGGGGCTAGCGGGGCTCACCGGGGAGCTGTTTTTT. Translation gives CASSSPKGLAGLTGELFF.

The genes are TRBV4-3 and TRBJ1-2, with TRBD1 as a possible D gene (5 bases). CDR3 length equals 15 residues. Trimming cost V 0 bases and J 2 bases, with 10 bases left between them. The V gene's germline CDR1 is LGHNA and CDR2 YSLEER. CDR3 residues: CASSQDSSGNYGYTF. DNA for the CDR3: TGCGCCAGCAGCCAAGATTCGTCAGGGAACTATGGCTACACCTTC.

This chain joins TRBV11-2 and TRBJ2-5, with TRBD1 as a possible D gene (7 bases). Germline V CDR1 and CDR2: SGHAT, FQNNGV. CDR3 length: 17 amino acids. The V gene lost 2 bases and the J gene lost 4 bases, with 20 bases spanning the gap. The CDR3 DNA sequence: TGTGCCAGCAGCTTATTCCCGGCAGGGGGGAAGCGAGAGACCCAGTACTTC. It is translated as CASSLFPAGGKRETQYF. Using reference TRBV11-2 and TRBJ2-5 for the parts outside the CDR3, the full variable domain is EAGVAQSPRYKIIEKRQSVAFWCNPISGHATLYWYQQILGQGPKLLIQFQNNGVVDDSQLPKDRFSAERLKGVDSTLKIQPAKLEDSAVYLCASSLFPAGGKRETQYFGPGTRLLVL.

J is TRBJ1-2 and V is TRBV5-1, with 9 bases aligning to TRBD1. The CDR3 has 13 residues. Trimming cost V 6 bases and J 3 bases; bases outside gene matches: 3. CDR1 and CDR2 (germline): SGHRS, YFSETQ. The CDR3: CASTRTGDYGYTF. The CDR3, as DNA: TGCGCCAGCACCAGGACAGGGGACTATGGCTACACCTTC.

The J gene is TRBJ1-2, the V gene TRBV27, with unresolved D. The V gene's germline CDR1 is MNHEY and CDR2 SMNVEV (reference sequence). The CDR3 sequence is 12 residues long. V was pared by 3 bases and J by 11 bases, with 13 bases between. The DNA for the CDR3 is TGTGCCAGCAGTTTTGCGGGGTTTGGTTACACCTTC. Encoded protein: CASSFAGFGYTF.

This clone was observed a handful of times. The rearrangement links TRBV30 to TRBJ1-5, with D possibly TRBD1 on 5 matching bases. Trimming removed 1 base at V and 7 bases at J, with 8 bases between. Germline assignment: CDR1 GTSNPN and CDR2 SVGIG (reference sequence). The CDR3 extends over 12 amino acids. CDR3 loop: CAWSGEGQPQHF. The CDR3 DNA is TGTGCCTGGAGTGGGGAGGGGCAGCCCCAGCATTTT.

The chain joins TRBV5-4 to TRBJ2-1; D is possibly TRBD2 (5 bases). Trimming shortened V by 3 bases and J by 5 bases, and 21 bases separated the two germline ends. Per germline, CDR1 SGHNT and CDR2 YYREEE (reference sequence). The CDR3 is 17 amino acids. CDR3 sequence: CASSSPGLALGDNEQFF. In nucleotides, the CDR3 is TGTGCCAGCAGCTCACCTGGACTGGCCCTCGGGGACAATGAGCAGTTCTTC.

The chain links TRBV19 to TRBJ1-2; a weak D match, TRBD1 (5 bases). V was clipped by 8 bases and J by 5 bases, with 18 bases between them. Germline V lookup: CDR1 LNHDA, CDR2 SQIVND (reference sequence). This CDR3 comprises 14 residues. The CDR3 protein is CASVDQAGGYGYTF. The DNA of the CDR3 is TGTGCCAGTGTGGACCAGGCGGGGGGGTATGGCTACACCTTC.

V usage is TRBV6-6 and J usage is TRBJ1-3, with a weak D call TRBD1 (6 bases). Per germline, CDR1 MNHNY and CDR2 SVGAGI (reference sequence). V was clipped by 6 bases and J by 0 bases, with 12 bases between them. The CDR3 sequence is 15 residues long. The CDR3 DNA reads TGTGCCAGCAGCCCGGACAGCTCCTCTGGAAACACCATATATTTT. Amino acid sequence: CASSPDSSSGNTIYF.

The genes are TRBV27 and TRBJ1-5; 7 bases line up with TRBD1. V was clipped by 5 bases and J by 5 bases; unmatched bases: 9. CDR3 length: 15 amino acids. Germline V lookup: CDR1 MNHEY, CDR2 SMNVEV (reference sequence). CDR3 nucleotides: TGTGCCAGCAGTCCCTCGACAGGGCGAGATCAGCCCCAGCATTTT. Protein product: CASSPSTGRDQPQHF.

This clone was seen more than once but under ten times. V usage is TRBV6-5 and J usage is TRBJ2-1, with 9 bases lining up with TRBD2. The CDR3 is 15 residues long. Germline-derived CDR1 and CDR2 are MNHEY and SVGAGI. Trimming cost V 6 bases and J 6 bases; bases outside gene matches: 9. The CDR3 sequence is CASSPAGRGGNEQFF. DNA for the CDR3: TGTGCCAGCAGCCCCGCAGGGCGGGGGGGCAATGAGCAGTTCTTC.

This clone was found once. The V and J genes are TRBV5-4 and TRBJ2-7; D gene unclear. This CDR3 comprises 13 residues. Germline CDR1 is SGHNT and CDR2 is YYREEE (reference sequence). V lost 0 bases and J lost 3, with 7 bases in between. Here the CDR3 reads CASSLALSYEQYF. The CDR3 DNA sequence: TGTGCCAGCAGCTTGGCACTAAGCTACGAGCAGTACTTC.

The CDR3 region has the DNA TGTGCCAGCAGCCCCGGACTCCCCACAGATACGCAGTATTTT. It encodes CASSPGLPTDTQYF. The chain recombines TRBV13 with TRBJ2-3; perhaps TRBD2 as D (5 bases). Germline CDR1 PRHDT, CDR2 FYEKMQ (reference sequence). Trimming cost V 5 bases and J 2 bases, with 11 bases left between them. The CDR3 sequence is 14 residues long.

The chain couples TRBV25-1 to TRBJ2-7; 9 bases align to TRBD2. The trim removed 5 bases at V and 8 bases at J, leaving 10 bases unmatched. Germline CDR1 is MGHDK and CDR2 is SYGVNS. The CDR3 has 14 residues. This CDR3 reads CASSYTSGPGKQYF. The CDR3 DNA is TGTGCCAGCAGTTACACTAGCGGGCCGGGAAAGCAGTACTTC.